Presented here are 20 T cell receptor beta chains from one specimen sequenced in a study of shared clonotypes between healthy human individuals. Produced via immunoSEQ multiplex PCR; TCRdb's table is partial and in-frame only. Of some 1.5 million clones listed, 98% were seen once; the top ten hold roughly 0.45%. The sample was naive CD4+ T cells sorted from blood. Subset reported: CD45RA+ positively selected. The receptors derive from a young man in good health.

The chain has TRBV18 and TRBJ1-1; tentative D call: TRBD1 (6 bases). The V gene lost 4 bases and the J gene lost 0 bases, with 12 bases spanning the gap. The CDR3 runs to 15 residues. Germline CDR1 and CDR2: KGHSH and LQKENI. The CDR3 loop is CASSLLTGMNTEAFF. The CDR3 DNA reads TGTGCCAGCTCACTCCTTACAGGGATGAACACTGAAGCTTTCTTT.

V gene TRBV19 combines with J gene TRBJ2-5; D might be TRBD1 (8 bases). Germline lookup yields CDR1 LNHDA and CDR2 SQIVND (reference sequence). The CDR3 is 16 residues long. Trimming took 5 bases from V and 5 from J, leaving 21 bases between them. The CDR3 nucleotides are TGTGCCAGTAGTCCCCACTCGACAGGGGAGGGGGAGACCCAGTACTTC. It is translated as CASSPHSTGEGETQYF.

This chain uses TRBV5-1 with TRBJ2-4; the D gene could be TRBD1 or TRBD2 (5 bases each). CDR3 length equals 18 residues. Trimming took 3 bases from V and 8 from J, leaving 27 bases between them. Germline V gene lookup returns CDR1 SGHRS and CDR2 YFSETQ. Here the CDR3 reads CASSWPRDGPSNIDIQYF. In DNA form, the CDR3 reads TGCGCCAGCAGCTGGCCCAGGGACGGACCGAGTAATATTGACATTCAGTACTTC.

V usage is TRBV11-2 and J usage is TRBJ2-1, with D maybe TRBD2 (6 bases). The CDR3 covers 15 residues. V lost 5 bases, J lost 4 bases, and 15 bases lay in between. Germline V gene data show CDR1 as SGHAT and CDR2 as FQNNGV. CDR3 sequence reads: CASSGLRRDYNEQFF. CDR3 bases: TGTGCCAGCAGCGGTCTGAGGAGGGATTACAATGAGCAGTTCTTC.

This rearrangement joins TRBV7-9 to TRBJ1-1, with TRBD1 identical over 7 bases. Germline V CDR1 and CDR2: SEHNR, FQNEAQ (reference sequence). The CDR3 is 15 amino acids. V shed 5 bases, J shed 0 bases, and the junction held 6 bases outside the gene matches. CDR3 DNA: TGTGCCAGCAGCCCAGGGGACAGATTGAACACTGAAGCTTTCTTT. Its protein is CASSPGDRLNTEAFF.

The chain is built from TRBV5-1 and TRBJ1-4; D unclear. Trimming left V 0 bases short and J 0 bases short, with 15 bases between. Germline CDR1 is SGHRS and CDR2 is YFSETQ. This CDR3 is 18 amino acids long. The CDR3 sequence is CASSLEGSQLATNEKLFF. CDR3 sequence (DNA): TGCGCCAGCAGCTTGGAGGGCAGTCAGCTTGCAACTAATGAAAAACTGTTTTTT. The complete variable domain, with remaining parts taken from reference TRBV5-1 and TRBJ1-4, reads KAGVTQTPRYLIKTRGQQVTLSCSPISGHRSVSWYQQTPGQGLQFLFEYFSETQRNKGNFPGRFSGRQFSNSRSEMNVSTLELGDSALYLCASSLEGSQLATNEKLFFGSGTQLSVL.

Concerning this clone: Other DNA sequences of this sample code for an identical CDR3. V gene TRBV28 combines with J gene TRBJ2-6, with D possibly TRBD2 on 5 matching bases. Trimming left V 5 bases short and J 1 base short, with 9 bases between. The CDR3 runs to 15 residues. Germline assignment: CDR1 MDHEN and CDR2 SYDVKM. The CDR3 spells CASSPRESGANVLTF. CDR3 DNA sequence: TGTGCCAGCAGTCCAAGGGAGTCTGGGGCCAACGTCCTGACTTTC.

Here the CDR3 DNA reads TGTGCCAGCTCACCACCGCCGGACAGGGGACCCAGAATCTACAATGAGCAGTTCTTC. It specifies CASSPPPDRGPRIYNEQFF. The chain has TRBV18 and TRBJ2-1; 9 nucleotides align to TRBD1. Germline V lookup: CDR1 KGHSH, CDR2 LQKENI. V shed 0 bases and J 3 bases; nucleotides not matched to a gene: 12. There are 19 residues in the CDR3.

The rearrangement links TRBV5-1 to TRBJ2-3; D call uncertain. V was trimmed by 0 bases and J by 2 bases, leaving 10 bases between them. This CDR3 comprises 15 residues. CDR1 and CDR2 (germline): SGHRS, YFSETQ. CDR3 in amino acids: CASSLGGVTTDTQYF. The CDR3 DNA reads as TGCGCCAGCAGCTTGGGTGGAGTTACCACAGATACGCAGTATTTT.

This sequence joins TRBV5-1 and TRBJ2-3; the match to TRBD2 covers 13 bases. The CDR3 totals 16 residues. V was clipped by 4 bases and J by 2 bases; unmatched bases: 4. Germline V gene sequence: CDR1 SGHRS, CDR2 YFSETQ. The CDR3 spells CASSQGLAGNTDTQYF. The DNA for the CDR3 is TGCGCCAGCAGCCAGGGACTAGCGGGAAACACAGATACGCAGTATTTT.

In its sample, this clone was seen once. The sample has other DNA sequences that encode this CDR3 too. The gene calls are TRBV6-1 and TRBJ2-7; D not resolved. The CDR3 is 12 amino acids. Germline CDR1 is MNHNS and CDR2 is SASEGT. V shed 4 bases and J shed 1 base, with 5 bases lying between them. In nucleotides, the CDR3 is TGTGCCAGCAGTGTCCAGTCCTACGAGCAGTACTTC. The encoded protein is CASSVQSYEQYF.

The chain joins TRBV29-1 to TRBJ2-2; 7 bases map to TRBD1. V gave up 8 bases and J gave up 8 bases; unmatched junction bases: 11. CDR3 length: 13 amino acids. Germline V CDR1 and CDR2: SQVTM, ANQGSEA. The CDR3 is CSTGDTWRGELFF. DNA of the CDR3: TGCAGCACAGGGGACACCTGGAGGGGGGAGCTGTTTTTT.

The CDR3 spells CASSLMAAYEQYF. CDR3 DNA sequence: TGCGCCAGCAGCTTGATGGCAGCCTACGAGCAGTACTTC. This chain joins TRBV5-1 and TRBJ2-7; D remains ambiguous. Germline loops: CDR1 SGHRS, CDR2 YFSETQ. The CDR3 has 13 amino acids. V shed 1 base and J shed 2 bases, with 7 bases lying between them.

Here the CDR3 DNA reads TGTGCCAGCAGTTACTTCGGAAGCTCCTACGAGCAGTACTTC. Its protein is CASSYFGSSYEQYF. The chain recombines TRBV6-5 with TRBJ2-7; unclear D gene. V shed 1 base and J shed 0 bases, with 7 bases lying between them. Germline CDR1 MNHEY, CDR2 SVGAGI. The CDR3 extends over 14 amino acids.

This clone has only one observation. The chain links TRBV5-4 to TRBJ2-5; no definite D call. Germline-derived CDR1 and CDR2 are SGHNT and YYREEE (reference sequence). The CDR3 consists of 13 residues. V dropped 1 base and J dropped 0 bases, with 4 bases sitting between them. In nucleotides, the CDR3 is TGTGCCAGCAGCTTGAGGGACCAAGAGACCCAGTACTTC. It codes for CASSLRDQETQYF.

This chain uses TRBV11-3 with TRBJ2-2, with D tentatively TRBD1 or TRBD2 (5 bases each). CDR1 SGHNT and CDR2 YENEEA come from the germline V gene. The CDR3 has 18 residues. The V end lost 2 bases, the J end lost 2 bases, and 18 bases lay between the germline ends. The CDR3 region is CASSLSTWGRENTGELFF. The CDR3 DNA follows: TGTGCCAGCAGCTTATCTACTTGGGGACGGGAAAACACCGGGGAGCTGTTTTTT.

J is TRBJ2-3 and V is TRBV5-4; D may be TRBD1 (6 bases). Trimming took off 2 bases at V and 3 bases at J, with 13 bases between the two ends. This CDR3 comprises 15 residues. Germline loops: CDR1 SGHNT, CDR2 YYREEE (reference sequence). CDR3 loop: CASSFPARGTDTQYF. In nucleotides, the CDR3 is TGTGCCAGCAGCTTTCCCGCGAGGGGGACAGATACGCAGTATTTT.

This clone was seen a single time. The same CDR3 is also encoded by other DNA sequences in this sample. The chain is built from TRBV9 and TRBJ2-7; 7 bases are a match to TRBD1. Germline CDR1 is SGDLS and CDR2 is YYNGEE. The CDR3 covers 14 residues. The V gene end was trimmed by 3 bases and the J gene end by 1 base; junction bases not matched to a gene: 4. CDR3 amino acids: CASSATGASYEQYF. In DNA, the CDR3 is TGTGCCAGCAGCGCAACAGGGGCTTCCTACGAGCAGTACTTC.

This clone has just one count. V and J are TRBV10-3 and TRBJ2-5; possibly TRBD2 for D (5 bases). Germline V gene sequence: CDR1 ENHRY, CDR2 SYGVKD. Between the trimmed V and J ends, which lost 2 bases and 2 bases, there was a span of 15 bases. The length of the CDR3 is 16 residues. CDR3 in amino acids: CAISERAGVRQETQYF. CDR3 coding DNA: TGTGCCATCAGTGAGCGGGCGGGCGTGCGGCAAGAGACCCAGTACTTC.

V and J are TRBV6-5 and TRBJ1-6, with D possibly matching TRBD1 (6 bases). CDR3 length: 15 amino acids. The V gene lost 0 bases and the J gene lost 9 bases, with 12 bases spanning the gap. Germline-derived CDR1 and CDR2 are MNHEY and SVGAGI. The CDR3 is CASSYSLQGGSPLHF. The CDR3 region has the DNA TGTGCCAGCAGTTACTCGCTACAGGGAGGTTCACCCCTCCACTTT.